This T cell receptor beta chain was documented in a study of blood T cell repertoires in COVID-19. Study-wide background: The United States, Italy and Spain were the sources of the acute and convalescent COVID-19 samples. T cells, B-cell-depleted T cells, or PBMCs supplied cDNA or gDNA.

In the original workflow: Reference gene primer amplification gave nucleated cell count estimates. Libraries were prepared by immunoSEQ multiplex PCR; TCRdb keeps only in-frame clonotypes and omits some of them. V and J calls and clone size are copied from that table; D and trimming were computed from the DNA. The repertoire includes tens of thousands of clones, 70% to 90% of them detected once, and approximately 5% sits in the top ten. Germline assignment: CDR1 SEHNR and CDR2 FQNEAQ (reference sequence). The CDR3 length is 14 residues. V gave up 5 bases and J gave up 3 bases; unmatched junction bases: 5.

The material sequenced was peripheral blood. V and J are TRBV7-9 and TRBJ2-7, with TRBD1 matching over 9 bases. The sequence came from a man aged 65-85 years with acute or convalescent COVID-19. CDR3 nucleotides: TGTGCCAGCAGCCGGACAGGGGTGGGCTACGAGCAGTACTTC. This codes for CASSRTGVGYEQYF.